This T cell receptor beta chain appears in the sequencing data of a study of read filtering for tumor transcriptome and immune sequencing. Whole-study findings and limits: Even smaller IR-seq throughput identified most shared clonotypes. IR-seq and RNA-seq agreed better without single-read clonotypes.

In its sample, this clonotype was seen a few times. Its antigen is undetermined. The library was built from around 380 ng RNA with molecular barcoded adaptors for alpha/delta and beta/gamma chains. TCRdb used MiXCR to reprocess the reads, holding one entry per CDR3 protein. The data show about 57,000 distinct CDR3 sequences, 20% to 25% seen once. CDR1 SGHRS and CDR2 YFSETQ come from the germline V gene. Trimming took off 0 bases at V and 0 bases at J, with 10 bases between the two ends. The CDR3 totals 16 residues. The TCR was taken from a donor at least 40 years old with multiple myeloma. The V and J genes are TRBV5-1 and TRBJ1-3; D might be TRBD1 (5 bases). The sequencing sample was made of a population of CD138-negative cells sorted from bone marrow. This CDR3 is CASSLEGADSGNTIYF. The DNA of the CDR3 is TGCGCCAGCAGCTTGGAAGGGGCCGACTCTGGAAACACCATATATTTT.